This T cell receptor beta chain was sequenced for a study of regulatory T cells in long-lasting Graves disease. This CDR3 is 18 amino acids long. CDR1 and CDR2 from the germline V gene are SGHAT and FQNNGV. As to this clonotype: Germline and junction disagree at one end, which may indicate a read error.

Stated time point: persistent/refractory GD, antithyroid drugs over 5 years with positive TRAb. TCR sequences were obtained from RNA taken from PBMCs. TCR beta libraries were built with iRepertoire HTBI primers and Arm-PCR of CDR3 regions. Via MiXCR, TCRdb re-called the multiplex PCR reads, giving one row per CDR3 protein. The sample lists nearly 350,000 distinct CDR3 sequences; less than 20% were seen once. The TCR was taken from a female donor with Graves disease. The chain combines TRBV11-2 with TRBJ2-2; 11 bases line up with TRBD2. The sample here was peripheral blood mononuclear cells (PBMCs), taken when the disease was refractory, from a patient treated with antithyroid drugs. CDR3 bases: TGTGCCAGCGGCTTTCCCACTAGCGGGAGAAGTAACACCGGGGAGCTGTTTTTT. Protein product: CASGFPTSGRSNTGELFF.